In this sample, the clone carrying this T cell receptor (beta chain) turned up many times. As yet, its antigen is unknown. The record originates from a study of T cells after yellow fever vaccination. Findings and limits, study-wide: One caveat is that FACS-sorted repertoires could contain abundant clonotypes contaminating from the bulk population.

V was cut by 8 bases and J by 5 bases, with 16 bases left in between. The CDR3 has 13 amino acids. 5'RACE template switching generated TCR cDNA, adding a universal primer site and UMIs. Using its own MiXCR run on the 5' RACE reads, TCRdb lists one record per CDR3 protein. The sample comprises hundreds of thousands of distinct CDR3 sequences, 10% to 15% of which are singletons, and about 15% rests with the top ten. The sample here was PBMCs, taken on the day of the yellow fever booster vaccination. The sequence came from a man under 40 who received the YFV17D yellow fever vaccine. V and J are TRBV12-3 or TRBV12-4 and TRBJ2-7, with no clear D. CDR3 nucleotide sequence: TGTGCCAGCTCTTTGCCCCCGGCGGACGAGCAGTACTTC. Translation: CASSLPPADEQYF.